This entry describes one T cell receptor (beta chain). This entry belongs to a study of blood T cell repertoires in COVID-19. On the study more broadly: Samples of COVID-19 (acute and convalescent) were obtained from the United States, Italy and Spain. T cells, B-cell-depleted T cells, or PBMCs provided the cDNA or gDNA that served as material.

In the source study's methods: Amplification with reference gene primers provided the estimates of nucleated cell counts. Sequenced by immunoSEQ multiplex PCR; TCRdb stores in-frame clones only, minus some. D and trimming were read from the DNA, whereas the V and J calls and clone size are those reported in that table. Seen here are about 72,000 clones, 82% observed once, and the top ten hold roughly 20%. The TCR comes from a human donor in a cohort sampled during active COVID-19. The sequenced material came from peripheral blood.

The CDR3 reads CASSPPYGNEQFF. For the CDR3, the DNA is TGTGCCAGCAGTCCCCCATACGGCAATGAGCAGTTCTTC. V gene TRBV27 combines with J gene TRBJ2-1; D unresolved. Germline CDR1 and CDR2: MNHEY and SMNVEV (reference sequence). Between the trimmed V and J ends, which lost 5 bases and 6 bases, there was a span of 11 bases. The CDR3 runs 13 residues.